This entry lists 7 T cell receptor beta chains sequenced from one sample in a study of T cell responses to AZD1222 COVID-19 vaccine. Assay used: immunoSEQ multiplex PCR; TCRdb lists only in-frame clones, some missing. The sample records 100,000 or so clones, about nine tenths being singletons. The source material was peripheral blood, sampled 28 days after the second AZD1222 dose. Receptor source: an adult who received the AZD1222 COVID-19 vaccine.

This clone was counted only a few times. V gene TRBV4-1 combines with J gene TRBJ1-2, with 7 bases lining up with TRBD1. This CDR3 comprises 15 residues. CDR1 is MGHRA and CDR2 is YSYEKL in the germline V gene. V shed 4 bases, J shed 5 bases, and the junction held 10 bases outside the gene matches. CDR3 bases: TGCGCCAGCAGCCTAGAGGGACAGCTTGGATATGGCTACACCTTC. Protein: CASSLEGQLGYGYTF.

This chain links TRBV6-1 with TRBJ1-1; D not resolved. The CDR3 is made up of 17 amino acids. Germline lookup yields CDR1 MNHNS and CDR2 SASEGT. Trimming removed 2 bases from V and 5 bases from J, with 21 bases in between. CDR3 bases: TGTGCCAGCAGTGAAAATTCCCGGTTTTCCAGGTTGACTGAAGCTTTCTTT. As protein: CASSENSRFSRLTEAFF.

The rearrangement joins TRBV11-2 to TRBJ1-1; TRBD1 aligns across 12 bases. The length of the CDR3 is 18 residues. Germline values: CDR1 SGHAT, CDR2 FQNNGV. The V gene end was trimmed by 1 base and the J gene end by 3 bases; junction bases not matched to a gene: 9. Written as DNA, the CDR3 is TGTGCCAGCAGCTTAGGGGATTTCGGGACAGGGGGCTACACTGAAGCTTTCTTT. Amino acids: CASSLGDFGTGGYTEAFF.

The J gene is TRBJ1-1, the V gene TRBV12-3 or TRBV12-4; D unclear. The V and J ends lost 2 bases and 14 bases respectively, with 15 bases between them. The CDR3 contains 12 residues. CDR3 sequence (DNA): TGTGCCAGCAGTTTATCCGGGCTTACTCTCTTCTTT. Amino acid sequence: CASSLSGLTLFF.

This chain connects TRBV5-5 to TRBJ1-2, with D hard to call. From germline, CDR1 is SGHKS and CDR2 YYEKEE (reference sequence). Trimming stripped 5 bases from V and 3 bases from J, with 11 bases between. This CDR3 comprises 13 residues. The DNA of the CDR3 is TGTGCCAGCAGGGGAATTAATGACTATGGCTACACCTTC. Its translation is CASRGINDYGYTF. Full variable domain (remainder filled in from reference TRBV5-5 and TRBJ1-2): DAGVTQSPTHLIKTRGQQVTLRCSPISGHKSVSWYQQVLGQGPQFIFQYYEKEERGRGNFPDRFSARQFPNYSSELNVNALLLGDSALYLCASRGINDYGYTFGSGTRLTVV.

This chain joins TRBV19 and TRBJ1-2; no clear D gene. The germline gives CDR1 LNHDA, CDR2 SQIVND (reference sequence). The length of the CDR3 is 11 residues. V lost 7 bases and J lost 8, with 11 bases in between. The chain's CDR3 is CASNSNLGYTF. The CDR3 nucleotides read TGTGCCAGTAACTCAAACCTAGGCTACACCTTC.

The chain has TRBV10-1 and TRBJ2-2; 7 bases line up with TRBD1. From germline, CDR1 is WNHNN and CDR2 SYGVQD (reference sequence). This CDR3 spans 15 amino acids. After removal of 4 bases from V and 0 bases from J, the junction contained 2 bases not matched to a gene. The CDR3 loop is CASSGGQSNTGELFF. CDR3 in DNA: TGCGCCAGCAGTGGGGGACAGTCGAACACCGGGGAGCTGTTTTTT.